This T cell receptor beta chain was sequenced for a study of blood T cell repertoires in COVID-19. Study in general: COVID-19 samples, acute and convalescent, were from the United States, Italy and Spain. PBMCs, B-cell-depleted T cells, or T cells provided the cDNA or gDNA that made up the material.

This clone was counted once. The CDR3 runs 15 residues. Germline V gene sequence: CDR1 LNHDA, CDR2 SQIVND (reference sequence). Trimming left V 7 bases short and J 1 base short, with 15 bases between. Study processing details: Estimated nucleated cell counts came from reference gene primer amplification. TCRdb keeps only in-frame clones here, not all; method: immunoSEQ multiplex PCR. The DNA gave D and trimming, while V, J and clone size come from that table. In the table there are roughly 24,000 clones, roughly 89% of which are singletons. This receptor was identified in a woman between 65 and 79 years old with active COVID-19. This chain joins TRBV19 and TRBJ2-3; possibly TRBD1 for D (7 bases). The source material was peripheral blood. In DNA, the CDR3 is TGTGCCAGTACGAGTCAGGGGGGAGGCACAGATACGCAGTATTTT. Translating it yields CASTSQGGGTDTQYF.